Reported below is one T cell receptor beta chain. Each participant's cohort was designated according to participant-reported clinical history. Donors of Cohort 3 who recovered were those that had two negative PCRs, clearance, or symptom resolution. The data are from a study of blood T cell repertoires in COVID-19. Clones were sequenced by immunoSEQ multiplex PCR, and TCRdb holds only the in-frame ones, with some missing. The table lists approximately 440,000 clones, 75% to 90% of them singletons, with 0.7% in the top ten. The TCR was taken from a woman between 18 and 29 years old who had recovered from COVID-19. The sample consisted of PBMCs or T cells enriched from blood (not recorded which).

Here the CDR3 reads CASSSTRLEETQYF. In DNA, the CDR3 is TGTGCCAGCAGCTCCACCCGTCTAGAGGAGACCCAGTACTTC. This chain connects TRBV7-9 to TRBJ2-5; D not resolved. CDR1 is SEHNR, CDR2 FQNEAQ, per germline (reference sequence). This CDR3 is built from 14 residues. V was shortened by 4 bases and J by 5 bases, with 14 bases between the two germline ends.